A selection of T cell receptor beta chains follows, all from one sample in a study of blood T cell repertoires in COVID-19. Libraries were prepared by immunoSEQ multiplex PCR; TCRdb keeps only in-frame clonotypes and omits some of them. This table holds 90,000 to 130,000 clones, approximately 88% found once. The sequencing sample was made of peripheral blood. The source of these receptors is a human donor in a cohort sampled during active COVID-19. Both conserved end residues are trimmed from each CDR3.

V	CDR3
TRBV5-4	ASSLDRGQRETQY
TRBV18	ASSPNTETGGNGYT
TRBV6-5	ASSSKTGVNEQF
TRBV7-6	ASSLGASPPLH
TRBV5-8	ASSLTGRVWNEQF
TRBV9	ASRGGLGGQPQH
TRBV15	ATSRDIGQGNTEAF
TRBV3-1/TRBV3-2	ASSQGLSSGRASTDTQY
TRBV14	ASSLRGQGNNEQF
TRBV6-5	ASIYSPQRGFGDQY
TRBV4-1	ASSQGQGGPSYEQY
TRBV29-1	SVPEAVGEKLF
TRBV6-5	ASSPRAGQPQH
TRBV18	ASSPLGQGAHEQY
TRBV9	ASSHGRGGNEQF
TRBV9	ASSGAPLDRYTGELF
TRBV6-1	ASSDTGSYNEQF
TRBV19	ASAGTGGYNEQF
TRBV6-5	ASGETSGGADTQY
TRBV19	ASSIYRSSYNSPLH
TRBV19	ATSQDTYGYT
TRBV9	ASSVEGAGGVYEQY
TRBV4-1	ASSPLGGRGRRGGYT
TRBV12-3/TRBV12-4	ASSTGSGEQY
TRBV3-1/TRBV3-2	ASSRLDNEQF
TRBV9	ASSLRDISGGYT
TRBV6-5	ASSLSGTTDYEQY
TRBV7-3	ASSLNGAGAGDTQY
TRBV18	ASSPGQGDYEQY
TRBV25-1	ASSEYLTTGELF
TRBV9	ASNPGGPGELF
TRBV6-5	ASSSKQWGNQPQH